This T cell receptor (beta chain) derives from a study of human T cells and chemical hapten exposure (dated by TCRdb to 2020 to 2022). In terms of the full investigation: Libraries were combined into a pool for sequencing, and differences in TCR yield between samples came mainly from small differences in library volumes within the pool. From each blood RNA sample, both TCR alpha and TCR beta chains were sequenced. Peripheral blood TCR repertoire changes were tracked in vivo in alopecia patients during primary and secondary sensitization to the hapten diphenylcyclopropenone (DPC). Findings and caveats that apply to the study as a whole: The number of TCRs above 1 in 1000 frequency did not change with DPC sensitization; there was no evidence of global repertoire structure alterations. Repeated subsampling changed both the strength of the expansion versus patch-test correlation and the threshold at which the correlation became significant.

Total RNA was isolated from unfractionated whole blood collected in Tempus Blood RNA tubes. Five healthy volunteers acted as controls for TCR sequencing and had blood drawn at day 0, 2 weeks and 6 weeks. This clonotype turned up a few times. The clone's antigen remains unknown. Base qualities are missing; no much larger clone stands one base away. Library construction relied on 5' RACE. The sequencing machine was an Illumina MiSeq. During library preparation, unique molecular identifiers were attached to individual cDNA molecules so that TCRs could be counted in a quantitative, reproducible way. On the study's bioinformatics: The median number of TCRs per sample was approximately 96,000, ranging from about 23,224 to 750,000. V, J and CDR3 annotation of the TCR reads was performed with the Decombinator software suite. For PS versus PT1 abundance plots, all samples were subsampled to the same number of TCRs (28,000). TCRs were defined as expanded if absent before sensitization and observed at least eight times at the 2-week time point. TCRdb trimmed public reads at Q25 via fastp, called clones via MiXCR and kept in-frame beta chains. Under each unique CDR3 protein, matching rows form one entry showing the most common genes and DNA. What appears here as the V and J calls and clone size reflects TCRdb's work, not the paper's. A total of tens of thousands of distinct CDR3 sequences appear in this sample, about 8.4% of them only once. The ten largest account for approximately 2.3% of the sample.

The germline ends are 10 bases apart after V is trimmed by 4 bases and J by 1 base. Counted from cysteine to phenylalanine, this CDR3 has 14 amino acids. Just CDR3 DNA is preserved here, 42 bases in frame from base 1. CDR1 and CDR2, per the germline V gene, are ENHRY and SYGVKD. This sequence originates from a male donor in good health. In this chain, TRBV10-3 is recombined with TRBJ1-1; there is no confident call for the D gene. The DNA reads TGTGCCATCAGTGTTGAGGAGGCGAACACTGAAGCTTTCTTT. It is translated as CAISVEEANTEAFF.